This TCR beta chain was obtained from a study of T cells of healthy individuals. Trimming took off 11 bases at V and 7 bases at J, with 15 bases between the two ends. The CDR3 is 12 amino acids. The germline V gene has CDR1 MDHEN and CDR2 SYDVKM. This clonotype was found a few times. TCRdb re-called the 5' RACE reads through MiXCR, storing one row per CDR3 protein. The table has 85,000 to 100,000 distinct CDR3 sequences, around 17% seen once. The TCR sequence derives from a human donor in good health. The V call is TRBV28, the J call TRBJ2-1; D may correspond to TRBD1 or TRBD2 (5 bases each). CDR3 residues: CAGADSKNEQFF. The CDR3 DNA is TGTGCCGGGGCGGACTCGAAAAATGAGCAGTTCTTC. Using reference TRBV28 and TRBJ2-1 for the parts outside the CDR3, the full variable domain is DVKVTQSSRYLVKRTGEKVFLECVQDMDHENMFWYRQDPGLGLRLIYFSYDVKMKEKGDIPEGYSVSREKKERFSLILESASTNQTSMYLCAGADSKNEQFFGPGTRLTVL.